The clone carrying this T cell receptor beta chain was recorded a few times. Its antigen is unknown. Regarding time point: newly diagnosed GD, antithyroid drugs for less than 3 months. Extracted RNA from PBMCs served as the source of the TCR library. This sample was taken from a study of regulatory T cells in long-lasting Graves disease. General study points: TRBV28, TRBJ1-2 and TRBJ2-5 emerged as the favored segments in persistent disease.

To make TCR beta libraries, researchers used iRepertoire HTBI primers and Arm-PCR of CDR3 regions. TCRdb used MiXCR to reprocess the multiplex PCR reads, holding one entry per CDR3 protein. This repertoire shows hundreds of thousands of distinct CDR3 sequences, roughly 16% found once; its top ten account for roughly 25%. This CDR3 is built from 16 residues. Per germline, CDR1 SGHRS and CDR2 YFSETQ. With 3 bases clipped from V and 3 bases from J, the junction kept 7 bases outside the gene matches. The same data also contributed to another study, on T cells in Graves' hyperthyroidism and ophthalmopathy. From that report: Patients showing uncontrolled infection, other autoimmune disease, pregnancy or lactation were ineligible.

This TCR came from a woman in her forties or fifties with Graves disease. The chain recombines TRBV5-1 with TRBJ2-1, with 9 bases identical to TRBD2. Specimen: peripheral blood mononuclear cells (PBMCs), collected at new diagnosis, from a patient treated with antithyroid drugs. The CDR3 DNA follows: TGCGCCAGCAGCTCAACCCAAGCGGGGGGCTACAATGAGCAGTTCTTC. Residues: CASSSTQAGGYNEQFF. Using reference TRBV5-1 and TRBJ2-1 for the parts outside the CDR3, the full variable domain is KAGVTQTPRYLIKTRGQQVTLSCSPISGHRSVSWYQQTPGQGLQFLFEYFSETQRNKGNFPGRFSGRQFSNSRSEMNVSTLELGDSALYLCASSSTQAGGYNEQFFGPGTRLTVL.